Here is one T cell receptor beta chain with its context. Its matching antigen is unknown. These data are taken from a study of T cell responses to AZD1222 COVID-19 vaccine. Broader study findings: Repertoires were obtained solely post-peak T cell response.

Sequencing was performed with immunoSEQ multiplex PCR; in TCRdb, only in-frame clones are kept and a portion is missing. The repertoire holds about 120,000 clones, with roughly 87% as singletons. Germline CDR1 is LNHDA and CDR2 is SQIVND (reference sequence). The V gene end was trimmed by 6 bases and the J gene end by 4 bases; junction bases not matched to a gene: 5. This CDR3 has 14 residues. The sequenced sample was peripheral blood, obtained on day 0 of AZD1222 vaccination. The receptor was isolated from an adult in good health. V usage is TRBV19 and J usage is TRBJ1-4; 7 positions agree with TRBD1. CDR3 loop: CASRGTAINEKLFF. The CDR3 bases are TGTGCCAGTAGGGGGACAGCCATTAATGAAAAACTGTTTTTT.